This T cell receptor beta chain was observed in a study of blood T cell repertoires in COVID-19. Looking at the study overall: COVID-19 samples collected from the United States, Italy and Spain covered acute and convalescent phases.

The germline V gene has CDR1 SGHTA and CDR2 FQGNSA. Trimming removed 5 bases from V and 1 base from J, with 14 bases in between. The CDR3 consists of 16 residues. Profiled with immunoSEQ multiplex PCR; TCRdb holds only in-frame clones, not every one. The table shows 75,000 to 95,000 clones, with around 74% occurring only once. V is TRBV7-2 and J is TRBJ2-2, with a tentative D call TRBD1 (6 bases). The sequence was obtained from a man aged 65 to 79 with COVID-19, enrolled during active disease. Sample: peripheral blood. The CDR3 reads CASSPRTVMNTGELFF. The CDR3 DNA reads as TGTGCCAGCAGCCCCCGGACAGTCATGAACACCGGGGAGCTGTTTTTT. Using reference TRBV7-2 and TRBJ2-2 for the parts outside the CDR3, the full variable domain is GAGVSQSPSNKVTEKGKDVELRCDPISGHTALYWYRQSLGQGLEFLIYFQGNSAPDKSGLPSDRFSAERTGGSVSTLTIQRTQQEDSAVYLCASSPRTVMNTGELFFGEGSRLTVL.